This T cell receptor (beta chain) comes out of a study of blood T cell repertoires in COVID-19. In the study overall: Researchers got acute and convalescent COVID-19 samples from the United States, Italy and Spain. The analysed material was cDNA or gDNA that came from T cells, B-cell-depleted T cells, or PBMCs.

As handled by the study authors: Reference gene primer amplification gave estimated nucleated cell counts. The table came from immunoSEQ multiplex PCR; TCRdb's copy has only in-frame clones and leaves some out. V, J and clone size derive from that table, while D and trimming were established from the DNA sequence. The top ten hold around 2% of the sample, which has roughly 100,000 clones, 85% seen once. The clonotype was recovered from a woman in her sixties or seventies with active or convalescent COVID-19. Input material: peripheral blood.

The CDR3 coding sequence is TGCGCCAGCAGCAGTCAAGCGCGGGGGCGACCCTACGAGCAGTACTTC. This codes for CASSSQARGRPYEQYF. The V call is TRBV5-1, the J call TRBJ2-7, with D perhaps matching TRBD2 (7 bases). In germline, CDR1 is SGHRS, CDR2 YFSETQ. The CDR3 runs 16 residues. With 4 bases removed from V and 2 bases from J, the gap between germline ends came to 19 bases.